This is a list of T cell receptor beta chains from one sample in a study of PD-1 blockade in classical Hodgkin lymphoma. The repertoire was sequenced with immunoSEQ multiplex PCR; TCRdb's copy has only in-frame clones and lacks some. The repertoire consists of approximately 96,000 clones, with under 95% occurring once and the leading ten covering 2%. Specimen: peripheral blood mononuclear cells (PBMCs), collected before the fourth cycle of nivolumab. The receptors stem from a human donor with classical Hodgkin lymphoma. CDR3s include the opening cysteine and the closing phenylalanine or tryptophan. The D gene is left open where the match is weak. Only part of the rows carry a size: once, few, many, or a class if the clone is expanded.

CDR3 DNA,CDR3 protein,clone size,D gene,V gene,J gene
TGTGCCAGTAGTTTCGGACAGAGCTATGGCTACACCTTC,CASSFGQSYGYTF,NA,NA,TRBV19,TRBJ1-2
TGCGCCAGCAGCACGGGACAGACCTACGAGCAGTACTTC,CASSTGQTYEQYF,NA,TRBD1,TRBV5-1,TRBJ2-7
TGCGCCACCTGGCCCGGGACAGACACCGGGGAGCTGTTTTTT,CATWPGTDTGELFF,NA,TRBD1,TRBV5-1,TRBJ2-2
TGTGCCAGCAGCCAAGATTACGAGCAGTACTTC,CASSQDYEQYF,NA,NA,TRBV13,TRBJ2-7
TGTGCCAGCAGAGCACAGGGTCCGTCAGCCCCCTACGAGCAGTACTTC,CASRAQGPSAPYEQYF,once,NA,TRBV2,TRBJ2-7
TGCGCCAGCAGCCCCGAAGGGAGTGGACAAAACATTCAGTACTTC,CASSPEGSGQNIQYF,NA,NA,TRBV5-1,TRBJ2-4
TGTGCCAGCTCACTAGCGAGATCCTACGAGCAGTACTTC,CASSLARSYEQYF,NA,TRBD2,TRBV2,TRBJ2-7
TGTGCCAGCAGTTACTCGTGGCAGATTGCAGATACGCAGTATTTT,CASSYSWQIADTQYF,once,NA,TRBV6-5,TRBJ2-3
TGTGCCAGCAGCCTCGCAGGGCGTCCTCGGGGCGAGCAGTACTTC,CASSLAGRPRGEQYF,once,NA,TRBV7-9,TRBJ2-7
TGCGCCAGCCTTTCACAGGGATCACCCTTCGATGGCTACACCTTC,CASLSQGSPFDGYTF,NA,NA,TRBV10-2,TRBJ1-2
TGTGCCAGCAGCTTTTCTTCCCGGGCCAGTGCCAGCTCTGGAAACACCATATATTTT,CASSFSSRASASSGNTIYF,NA,NA,TRBV7-9,TRBJ1-3
TGTGCCACCAGCGCACGTGGGGACACTGAAGCTTTCTTT,CATSARGDTEAFF,NA,NA,TRBV15,TRBJ1-1
TGTGCCAGCAGCCAGACCGGACAGGGAGGATACGAGCAGTACTTC,CASSQTGQGGYEQYF,NA,TRBD1,TRBV6-6,TRBJ2-7
TGTGCCAGCAGGGGACAGGGCTCTAACTATGGCTACACCTTC,CASRGQGSNYGYTF,NA,TRBD1,TRBV6-6,TRBJ1-2
TGTGCCAGCAGCCGAACGTTTGGTAACAACGAGGTCAAAAACATTCAGTACTTC,CASSRTFGNNEVKNIQYF,once,NA,TRBV7-9,TRBJ2-4
TGTGCCTGGAGTGTAAGTTTCAGGGGATCCGTTAATGAAAAACTGTTTTTT,CAWSVSFRGSVNEKLFF,NA,NA,TRBV30,TRBJ1-4
TGTGCCCGAGAGGGCTATGGCTACACCTTC,CAREGYGYTF,NA,NA,TRBV28,TRBJ1-2
TGTGCCAGCAGCCGACAGCGTCTCCTATCCTACGAGCAGTACTTC,CASSRQRLLSYEQYF,NA,NA,TRBV14,TRBJ2-7
TGCGCCAGCAGTGAAGGGAATCAGCCCCAGCATTTT,CASSEGNQPQHF,NA,NA,TRBV10-1,TRBJ1-5
TGTGCCTGGAGTGTACCCAGACAGGGGCAGGGAGGCTACACCTTC,CAWSVPRQGQGGYTF,NA,TRBD1,TRBV30,TRBJ1-2
TGTGCCAGTAGTGTCCGGAGGACCTACGAGCAGTACTTC,CASSVRRTYEQYF,NA,NA,TRBV19,TRBJ2-7
TGTGCCAGCAGTGCGCAGGGCCCCTCCTACGAGCAGTACTTC,CASSAQGPSYEQYF,NA,NA,TRBV2,TRBJ2-7
TGTGCCAGCAGCTTGGTAGGTTGGCTCAACCCTGGCGATGAGCAGTTCTTC,CASSLVGWLNPGDEQFF,NA,NA,TRBV5-6,TRBJ2-1
TGCAGCGTTGACGGGACTAGCGGGAGAGGGGGCCCTAATGAGCAGTTCTTC,CSVDGTSGRGGPNEQFF,NA,TRBD2,TRBV29-1,TRBJ2-1
TGCGCCAGCAGTGAAGAACTATTCGTAGCCAAAAACATTCAGTACTTC,CASSEELFVAKNIQYF,NA,NA,TRBV10-2,TRBJ2-4
TGTGCCAGCAGTTACGGACAGGGGGAGACCCAGTACTTC,CASSYGQGETQYF,once,TRBD1,TRBV6-5,TRBJ2-5
TGCGCCAGCAGTGGACAGCTCAATCAGCCCCAGCATTTT,CASSGQLNQPQHF,few,NA,TRBV10-1,TRBJ1-5
TGCAGCGTTGCGGGCGTTGACCTAAACATTCAGTACTTC,CSVAGVDLNIQYF,NA,NA,TRBV29-1,TRBJ2-4
TGTGCCAGCAGTTGGACTAGCGGTTACGAGCAGTACTTC,CASSWTSGYEQYF,NA,TRBD2,TRBV6-6,TRBJ2-7
TGTGCCAGCTCAACCGACACAACGACACGCACGTATTTT,CASSTDTTTRTYF,NA,NA,TRBV18,TRBJ2-3
TGTGCCAGTAGTGGGGGACGGAGCAATCAGCCCCAGCATTTT,CASSGGRSNQPQHF,NA,NA,TRBV19,TRBJ1-5
TGCGCCAGCTGGTCAGGGGTGAACACTGAAGCTTTCTTT,CASWSGVNTEAFF,NA,NA,TRBV10-2,TRBJ1-1
TGTGCCAGCAGTTCAGGGGGAGGCCCCTACGAGCAGTACTTC,CASSSGGGPYEQYF,NA,NA,TRBV6-6,TRBJ2-7
TGTGCCAGCAGTTTCTCGGGATACAATGAGCAGTTCTTC,CASSFSGYNEQFF,NA,NA,TRBV27,TRBJ2-1
TGTGCCAGCAGCCAATATTACCTTAGGGGACGGGACACTGAAGCTTTCTTT,CASSQYYLRGRDTEAFF,NA,NA,TRBV14,TRBJ1-1
TGTGCCAGCAGTGAAACGGGGTCTAGCGGCCAAAGCTCCTACAATGAGCAGTTCTTC,CASSETGSSGQSSYNEQFF,NA,TRBD2,TRBV6-1,TRBJ2-1
TGTGCCAGCAGCTTGGTAGGGGGGGAGACCCAGTACTTC,CASSLVGGETQYF,NA,NA,TRBV5-4,TRBJ2-5
TGTGCCAGCGGGGCAGGCCCTACCTACGAGCAGTACTTC,CASGAGPTYEQYF,NA,NA,TRBV11-2,TRBJ2-7
TGTGCCAGCAGCCCTATGGGGGGGTTAACCTACGAGCAGTACTTC,CASSPMGGLTYEQYF,NA,TRBD2,TRBV7-3,TRBJ2-7
TGTGCCACCAGCAGAGGTGGACCACCCGAGGTGGATACGCAGTATTTT,CATSRGGPPEVDTQYF,NA,NA,TRBV15,TRBJ2-3
TGTGCCAGCAGCTTGCCCCTTAGGTACGAGCAGTACTTC,CASSLPLRYEQYF,NA,NA,TRBV5-8,TRBJ2-7
TGCGCCAGCAGCTTGGCCGGGGATGTAGACATTCAGTACTTC,CASSLAGDVDIQYF,NA,NA,TRBV5-1,TRBJ2-4
TGTGCCAGTAGTCTCTCCCGACAGACTGGAAACACCATATATTTT,CASSLSRQTGNTIYF,NA,NA,TRBV19,TRBJ1-3
TGTGCCAGCAGTGATCCGGCCCCGGGACTAGCTTACAATGAGCAGTTCTTC,CASSDPAPGLAYNEQFF,NA,TRBD2,TRBV28,TRBJ2-1
TGTGCCAGCAGTGAAACTGACAGGGGCGATAGGGGCTACACCTTC,CASSETDRGDRGYTF,NA,TRBD1,TRBV6-1,TRBJ1-2
TGTGCCTGGAGTGTACCCCCTAGCGTGTGGGAGACCCAGTACTTC,CAWSVPPSVWETQYF,NA,NA,TRBV30,TRBJ2-5
TGCGCCAGCGGCGTGAAAGGGTCTTTCTACGAGCAGTACTTC,CASGVKGSFYEQYF,NA,NA,TRBV5-1,TRBJ2-7
TGTGCCGAAAAGGGGGGACAGGGTTCAAGACCGAACACTGAAGCTTTCTTT,CAEKGGQGSRPNTEAFF,NA,TRBD1,TRBV6-4,TRBJ1-1